These 22 T cell receptor beta chains originate from one sample sequenced in a study of blood T cell repertoires in COVID-19. TCRdb keeps only in-frame clones here, not all; method: immunoSEQ multiplex PCR. The sample has about 150,000 clones; about four fifths are singletons. Sequencing input: peripheral blood. These receptors were taken from a man aged 55 to 70 with acute or convalescent COVID-19.

This chain links TRBV11-1 with TRBJ2-1, with 10 positions matching TRBD2. After removal of 2 bases from V and 4 bases from J, the junction contained 5 bases not matched to a gene. The CDR3 has 16 amino acids. CDR1 and CDR2 (germline): SGHAT, FQDESV (reference sequence). In DNA form, the CDR3 reads TGTGCCAGCAGCTTAAGTGCTAGCGGGGGTTACAATGAGCAGTTCTTC. Protein: CASSLSASGGYNEQFF.

This clone has a single count. The chain employs TRBV7-2 and TRBJ2-5; possible D gene TRBD1, 5 bases. CDR1 is SGHTA, CDR2 FQGNSA, per germline. Trimming stripped 5 bases from V and 1 base from J, with 11 bases between. The CDR3 consists of 14 residues. The chain's CDR3 is CASSPRTFQETQYF. CDR3 DNA: TGTGCCAGCAGCCCTAGGACATTCCAAGAGACCCAGTACTTC.

In DNA, the CDR3 is TGTGCCAGCCGGACAGGGGGCGGAGGTGGCTACACCTTC. Translation gives CASRTGGGGGYTF. V and J are TRBV3-1 (or the pseudogene TRBV3-2) and TRBJ1-2; 11 bases agree with TRBD1. V lost 8 bases, J lost 7 bases, and 6 bases stayed unmatched. The CDR3 loop spans 13 amino acids. Germline CDR1 reads LGHDT; CDR2 reads YNNKEL (reference sequence).

The V gene is TRBV6-2 or TRBV6-3, the J gene TRBJ2-2; TRBD2 matches 8 bases. Germline loops: CDR1 MNHEY, CDR2 SVGEGT. The CDR3 is 18 amino acids. Trimming cost V 2 bases and J 1 base; bases outside gene matches: 9. The DNA of the CDR3 is TGTGCCAGCAGTTACGGGCTTCCACGGGGGGGGAACACCGGGGAGCTGTTTTTT. As protein: CASSYGLPRGGNTGELFF.

The V call is TRBV29-1, the J call TRBJ2-7, with a tentative D call TRBD1 (6 bases). CDR3 size: 12 residues. Trimming cost V 4 bases and J 2 bases, with 9 bases left between them. The germline V gene has CDR1 SQVTM and CDR2 ANQGSEA. The CDR3 loop reads CSVVRGPYEQYF. The CDR3 DNA reads TGCAGCGTTGTCAGGGGTCCCTACGAGCAGTACTTC.

The CDR3 nucleotides read TGTGCCAGCAGCTCCCATCAGGGAAGGTCCGGGGCCAACGTCCTGACTTTC. It specifies CASSSHQGRSGANVLTF. The rearrangement uses TRBV7-3 and TRBJ2-6, with D tentatively TRBD1 (5 bases). In germline, CDR1 is SGHTA, CDR2 FQGTGA. V shed 4 bases and J shed 4 bases, with 17 bases lying between them. The CDR3 totals 17 residues.

This clone was recorded once. This chain's CDR3 is CASSIFWGQNSPLHF. The CDR3 nucleotides read TGTGCCAGTAGTATTTTCTGGGGCCAAAATTCACCCCTCCACTTT. This chain links TRBV19 with TRBJ1-6, with TRBD1 as a possible D gene (5 bases). V was shortened by 3 bases and J by 7 bases, with 13 bases between the two germline ends. Germline assignment: CDR1 LNHDA and CDR2 SQIVND (reference sequence). The CDR3 spans 15 residues.

V is TRBV7-7 and J is TRBJ1-5; 9 nucleotides agree with TRBD1. In germline, CDR1 is SSHAT, CDR2 FNYEAQ (reference sequence). The CDR3 extends over 15 amino acids. V lost 5 bases, J lost 4 bases, and 6 bases stayed unmatched. The CDR3 spells CASSLGTGNNQPQHF. For the CDR3, the DNA is TGTGCCAGCAGCCTAGGGACAGGGAATAATCAGCCCCAGCATTTT.

This clone has more than one count but fewer than ten. The chain uses TRBV15 and TRBJ2-7; D is perhaps TRBD2 (6 bases). Germline loops: CDR1 LNHNV, CDR2 YYDKDF (reference sequence). This CDR3 is built from 15 residues. Between the trimmed V and J ends, which lost 4 bases and 1 base, there was a span of 14 bases. CDR3 sequence reads: CATSKEGTASYEQYF. The CDR3 DNA is TGTGCCACCAGCAAGGAGGGGACGGCGTCCTACGAGCAGTACTTC.

The chain uses TRBV25-1 and TRBJ2-3; 8 positions agree with TRBD1. The V and J ends lost 5 bases and 6 bases, in that order; junction bases with no gene match: 7. This CDR3 contains 14 residues. Germline lookup yields CDR1 MGHDK and CDR2 SYGVNS. The CDR3 nucleotides read TGTGCCAGCAGTACACGGACAGGGCGGGATACGCAGTATTTT. Its translation is CASSTRTGRDTQYF.

The CDR3 loop reads CASTALGAGGTEAFF. CDR3 coding DNA: TGTGCCAGCACCGCCTTGGGGGCGGGGGGCACTGAAGCTTTCTTT. This sequence joins TRBV6-5 and TRBJ1-1, with D perhaps TRBD1 (6 bases). The germline V gene has CDR1 MNHEY and CDR2 SVGAGI. Trimming removed 7 bases at V and 4 bases at J, with 19 bases between. The CDR3 is made up of 15 amino acids.

V usage is TRBV5-6 and J usage is TRBJ2-7; 8 bases match TRBD1. Germline CDR1 SGHDT, CDR2 YYEEEE. This CDR3 region has 15 residues. V lost 6 bases to trimming and J lost 1 base; unmatched junction nucleotides: 9. This CDR3 reads CASTLGQGFSYEQYF. The CDR3 bases are TGTGCCAGCACCCTCGGACAGGGCTTTTCCTACGAGCAGTACTTC.

This clone was recorded only once. V gene TRBV5-4 combines with J gene TRBJ2-7; D is uncertain. The CDR3 runs 15 residues. Looked up from germline, CDR1 is SGHNT and CDR2 is YYREEE (reference sequence). The V and J ends lost 2 bases and 0 bases respectively, with 12 bases between them. CDR3 loop: CASSLLLPSSYEQYF. The CDR3 DNA follows: TGTGCCAGCAGCTTATTACTACCCAGCTCCTACGAGCAGTACTTC.

V gene TRBV12-3 or TRBV12-4 combines with J gene TRBJ2-3; D not certain. V lost 8 bases and J 2 bases, leaving 11 bases between the germline ends. The CDR3 contains 13 residues. CDR3 loop: CASEPRSTDTQYF. CDR3 nucleotides: TGTGCCAGCGAGCCCCGTTCCACAGATACGCAGTATTTT.

The genes are TRBV18 and TRBJ1-5; D perhaps matches TRBD1 (6 bases). Germline CDR1 is KGHSH and CDR2 is LQKENI. The ends were cut back, 3 bases at V and 3 bases at J, with 15 bases in the middle. The length of the CDR3 is 16 residues. The CDR3 DNA follows: TGTGCCAGCTCACCCGAGGACAGCCTTAACAATCAGCCCCAGCATTTT. This gives the protein CASSPEDSLNNQPQHF.

The chain combines TRBV7-9 with TRBJ2-3; 9 nucleotides match TRBD2. From germline, CDR1 is SEHNR and CDR2 FQNEAQ (reference sequence). After removal of 1 base from V and 4 bases from J, the junction contained 6 bases not matched to a gene. The CDR3 spans 16 residues. The CDR3 DNA reads TGTGCCAGCAGCTTAGGGCGACTAGCGGTCCCAGATACGCAGTATTTT. This sequence encodes CASSLGRLAVPDTQYF.

This sequence joins TRBV3-1 (or the pseudogene TRBV3-2) and TRBJ1-1; tentative D call: TRBD1 (6 bases). The CDR3 is 15 residues long. V was cut by 3 bases and J by 5 bases, with 16 bases left in between. Germline values: CDR1 LGHDT, CDR2 YNNKEL (reference sequence). The DNA for the CDR3 is TGTGCCAGCAGCCAGATACAGGGTGTAGTTACTGAAGCTTTCTTT. Residues: CASSQIQGVVTEAFF.

V is TRBV4-1 and J is TRBJ1-4; maybe TRBD1 (5 bases). Germline CDR1 is MGHRA and CDR2 is YSYEKL. CDR3 size: 16 residues. V was clipped by 0 bases and J by 7 bases, with 15 bases between them. Written as DNA, the CDR3 is TGCGCCAGCAGCCAAGATCAGCAGGGTTCTATTGAAAAACTGTTTTTT. Translated, it gives CASSQDQQGSIEKLFF.

The J gene is TRBJ2-7, the V gene TRBV16, with no clear D. The germline V gene encodes CDR1 KGHSY and CDR2 FQNENV. This CDR3 has 14 amino acids. The ends were cut back, 5 bases at V and 1 base at J, with 12 bases in the middle. Here the CDR3 reads CASSYSGASYEQYF. Here the CDR3 DNA reads TGTGCCAGCAGCTATTCAGGTGCTTCCTACGAGCAGTACTTC. The variable domain in full, completed from reference TRBV16 and TRBJ2-7, reads GEEVAQTPKHLVRGEGQKAKLYCAPIKGHSYVFWYQQVLKNEFKFLISFQNENVFDETGMPKERFSAKCLPNSPCSLEIQATKLEDSAVYFCASSYSGASYEQYFGPGTRLTVT.

V gene TRBV6-5 combines with J gene TRBJ1-3; 7 bases match TRBD1. V was pared by 6 bases and J by 5 bases, with 7 bases of the junction left unmatched. The CDR3 covers 14 residues. From germline, CDR1 is MNHEY and CDR2 SVGAGI. CDR3 coding DNA: TGTGCCAGCAGACAAGGGACAGCCAGAAACACCATATATTTT. Translating it yields CASRQGTARNTIYF.

This sequence joins TRBV6-5 and TRBJ1-1; D not resolved. Germline V CDR1 and CDR2: MNHEY, SVGAGI. This CDR3 contains 14 residues. V gave up 7 bases and J gave up 0 bases, with 12 bases separating them. The CDR3 here is CASNHRLLNTEAFF. The CDR3 DNA sequence: TGTGCCAGCAACCACAGATTATTGAACACTGAAGCTTTCTTT.

V and J are TRBV5-5 and TRBJ1-5, with 10 nucleotides matching TRBD1. This CDR3 region has 15 residues. Trimming removed 4 bases from V and 1 base from J; junction bases left unmatched: 2. Looked up from germline, CDR1 is SGHKS and CDR2 is YYEKEE (reference sequence). CDR3 sequence reads: CASSRTGGSNQPQHF. The CDR3, as DNA: TGTGCCAGCAGCCGGACAGGGGGGAGCAATCAGCCCCAGCATTTT.